These 11 T cell receptor beta chains came from one sample sequenced in a study of CD8 T cells in ankylosing spondylitis. Their cognate antigens are unknown. One entry per CDR3 protein results from TCRdb running MiXCR on the 5' RACE reads. This table holds about 480,000 distinct CDR3 sequences, 15% to 20% found once. Study findings and constraints: One TCR beta motif, made up of several highly homologous variants, appeared characteristic of ankylosing spondylitis blood.

The specimen was blood, either unsorted or a sorted T cell fraction (not recorded which). These receptors all stem from a male donor with ankylosing spondylitis.

This clonotype was seen just once. V and J are TRBV20-1 and TRBJ2-5, with TRBD2 identical over 14 bases. V gave up 1 base and J gave up 5 bases; unmatched junction bases: 9. Germline CDR1 is DFQATT and CDR2 is SNEGSKA (reference sequence). The CDR3 contains 17 residues. CDR3 nucleotide sequence: TGCAGTGCTAGAGGGGGGGGGACTAGCGGGAGCTGGGAGACCCAGTACTTC. Translating gives CSARGGGTSGSWETQYF.

This clonotype turned up a few times. The chain employs TRBV29-1 and TRBJ2-1; 9 bases align to TRBD2. In germline, CDR1 is SQVTM, CDR2 ANQGSEA. The CDR3 covers 14 residues. Trimming cost V 6 bases and J 4 bases; bases outside gene matches: 7. The CDR3 loop reads CSVAGSGRYNEQFF. CDR3 nucleotide sequence: TGCAGCGTGGCGGGTAGCGGGAGATACAATGAGCAGTTCTTC.

The rearrangement links TRBV6-1 to TRBJ2-3; 8 bases are shared with TRBD2. Germline V gene lookup returns CDR1 MNHNS and CDR2 SASEGT. The CDR3 runs 16 residues. Trimming at V came to 5 bases and at J to 0 bases, leaving 7 bases not matched to a gene. In DNA form, the CDR3 reads TGTGCCAGCAGTCAAAGGACTAGCAGCAGCACAGATACGCAGTATTTT. Translation: CASSQRTSSSTDTQYF.

The rearrangement joins TRBV5-1 to TRBJ2-7; 9 bases are shared with TRBD2. J lost 2 bases, V lost 1 base, and 10 bases had no gene match. The germline V gene encodes CDR1 SGHRS and CDR2 YFSETQ. The CDR3 loop spans 17 amino acids. DNA for the CDR3: TGCGCCAGCAGCTTGCGTGCGGTAGCGGGGGTCCCCTACGAGCAGTACTTC. Translated, it gives CASSLRAVAGVPYEQYF.

For the CDR3, the DNA is TGTGCCAGCAGCCAAGAATCAGCTAACTATGGCTACACCTTC. Protein product: CASSQESANYGYTF. This chain uses TRBV3-1 with TRBJ1-2; no clear D. CDR1 is LGHDT and CDR2 is YNNKEL in the germline V gene (reference sequence). The CDR3 spans 14 residues. The V end lost 0 bases, the J end lost 0 bases, and 5 bases lay between the germline ends. The entire variable domain, with the rest obtained from reference TRBV3-1 and TRBJ1-2, is as follows: DTAVSQTPKYLVTQMGNDKSIKCEQNLGHDTMYWYKQDSKKFLKIMFSYNNKELIINETVPNRFSPKSPDKAHLNLHINSLELGDSAVYFCASSQESANYGYTFGSGTRLTVV.

The chain carries TRBV20-1 and TRBJ2-2, with 16 bases fitting TRBD2. Germline CDR1 is DFQATT and CDR2 is SNEGSKA (reference sequence). V shed 6 bases and J 3 bases; nucleotides not matched to a gene: 7. The CDR3 length is 17 residues. The CDR3 loop reads CSAEGTSGGGHTGELFF. CDR3 DNA sequence: TGCAGTGCGGAAGGGACTAGCGGGGGGGGTCACACCGGGGAGCTGTTTTTT.

The chain joins TRBV2 to TRBJ1-5, with 7 bases lining up with TRBD1. With V trimmed by 6 bases and J by 6 bases, 8 bases remained unmatched. The CDR3 spans 14 residues. Germline CDR1 reads SNHLY; CDR2 reads FYNNEI. CDR3 coding DNA: TGTGCCAGCAGGTTGACAGGGTTGGGTCAGCCCCAGCATTTT. It is translated as CASRLTGLGQPQHF. Variable domain in full (rest from reference TRBV2 and TRBJ1-5): EPEVTQTPSHQVTQMGQEVILRCVPISNHLYFYWYRQILGQKVEFLVSFYNNEISEKSEIFDDQFSVERPDGSNFTLKIRSTKLEDSAMYFCASRLTGLGQPQHFGDGTRLSIL.

The chain combines TRBV20-1 with TRBJ2-5, with 7 bases that match TRBD2. This CDR3 has 16 amino acids. Germline V gene sequence: CDR1 DFQATT, CDR2 SNEGSKA (reference sequence). J gave up 5 bases and V 5 bases, and 17 bases lay outside the gene matches. CDR3 loop: CSAGAAGVGFPETQYF. The CDR3 DNA reads as TGCAGTGCTGGAGCGGCGGGAGTTGGTTTTCCGGAGACCCAGTACTTC.

This clonotype was found many times. The genes are TRBV6-5 and TRBJ1-5, with a weak D call TRBD1 (5 bases). CDR1 MNHEY and CDR2 SVGAGI come from the germline V gene. The ends were cut back, 0 bases at V and 0 bases at J, with 15 bases in the middle. The CDR3 contains 18 residues. Written as DNA, the CDR3 is TGTGCCAGCAGTTACTCGAAATCCGCGGGACTTAGCAATCAGCCCCAGCATTTT. Its translation: CASSYSKSAGLSNQPQHF.

This sequence joins TRBV20-1 and TRBJ1-1; D perhaps matches TRBD1 (6 bases). Per germline, CDR1 DFQATT and CDR2 SNEGSKA (reference sequence). Trimming cost V 6 bases and J 8 bases, with 19 bases left between them. The CDR3 has 13 residues. The CDR3 loop is CSARRGGGGEAFF. The CDR3 bases are TGCAGTGCCCGCCGGGGGGGCGGGGGAGAAGCTTTCTTT.

This clonotype was observed a few times. J is TRBJ2-1 and V is TRBV5-1; TRBD1 matches at 9 bases. The V gene end was trimmed by 2 bases and the J gene end by 10 bases; junction bases not matched to a gene: 16. The CDR3 covers 17 residues. CDR1 is SGHRS, CDR2 YFSETQ, per germline. CDR3: CASSFFGTGQGAKEQFF. DNA for the CDR3: TGCGCCAGCAGCTTTTTCGGGACGGGACAGGGCGCCAAGGAGCAGTTCTTC.